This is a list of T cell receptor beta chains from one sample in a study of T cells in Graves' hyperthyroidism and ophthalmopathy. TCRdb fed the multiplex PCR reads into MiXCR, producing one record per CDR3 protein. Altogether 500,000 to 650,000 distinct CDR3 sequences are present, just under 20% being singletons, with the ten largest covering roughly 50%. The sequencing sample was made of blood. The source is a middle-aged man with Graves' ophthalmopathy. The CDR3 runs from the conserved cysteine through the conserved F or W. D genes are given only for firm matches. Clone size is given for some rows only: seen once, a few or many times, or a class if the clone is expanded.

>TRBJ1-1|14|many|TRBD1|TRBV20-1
CSARDNRGQGRAFF
TGCAGTGCTAGAGATAATAGGGGACAGGGGAGGGCTTTCTTT
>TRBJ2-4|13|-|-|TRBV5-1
CASSLTPDRFWYF
TGCGCCAGCAGCCTTACCCCGGACCGTTTTTGGTACTTC
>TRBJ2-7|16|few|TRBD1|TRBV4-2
CASSQDWTGGVYEQYF
TGTGCCAGCAGCCAAGATTGGACAGGGGGCGTGTACGAGCAGTACTTC
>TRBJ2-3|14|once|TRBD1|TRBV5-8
CASSLGQGFNTQYF
TGTGCCAGCAGCTTGGGACAGGGGTTCAATACGCAGTATTTT
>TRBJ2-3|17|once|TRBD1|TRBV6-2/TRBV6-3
CASSYLGRQGSTDTQYF
TGTGCCAGCAGTTACCTTGGGCGACAGGGAAGCACAGATACGCAGTATTTT
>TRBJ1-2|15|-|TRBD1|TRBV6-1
CASSDPPAGGYGYTF
TGTGCCAGCAGCGACCCTCCTGCAGGGGGCTATGGCTACACCTTC
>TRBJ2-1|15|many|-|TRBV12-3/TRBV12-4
CASSFDQGFNNEQFF
TGTGCCAGCAGTTTTGACCAGGGTTTTAACAATGAGCAGTTCTTC
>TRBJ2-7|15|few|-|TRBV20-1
CSARDTGGMGNEQYF
TGCAGTGCTAGAGATACTGGCGGGATGGGGAACGAGCAGTACTTC
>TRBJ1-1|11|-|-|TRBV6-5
CVSSYGSEAFF
TGTGTCAGCAGTTACGGGTCTGAAGCTTTCTTT
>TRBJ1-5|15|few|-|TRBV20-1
CSARGEGGSNQPQHF
TGCAGTGCTAGAGGAGAGGGCGGAAGCAATCAGCCCCAGCATTTT
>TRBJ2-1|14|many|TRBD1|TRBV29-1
CSVPQGAKYNEQFF
TGCAGCGTTCCGCAGGGGGCTAAGTACAATGAGCAGTTCTTC
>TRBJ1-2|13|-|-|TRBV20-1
CSARGDLLYGYTF
TGCAGTGCTAGAGGTGATCTTCTCTATGGCTACACCTTC
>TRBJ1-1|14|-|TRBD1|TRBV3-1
CASSPQGSGTEAFF
TGTGCCAGCAGCCCACAGGGGTCGGGCACTGAAGCTTTCTTT